A single sample gave rise to the 14 T cell receptor beta chains below, sequenced in a study of shared clonotypes between healthy human individuals. Method: immunoSEQ multiplex PCR; TCRdb's copy keeps in-frame clones and lacks some. Of about 2.4 million clones listed, roughly 93% are singletons. Sample: naive CD4+ T cells from PBMCs. Subset: CD45RA+ positively selected. Receptors originate from a man aged 18-30 years in good health. Some clones in this sample may be carry-over from other donors' samples.

This chain's CDR3 is CASSQRTSAPDTQYF. The CDR3 nucleotides read TGTGCCAGCAGCCAAAGAACTAGCGCCCCAGATACGCAGTATTTT. The chain has TRBV4-2 and TRBJ2-3; 7 nucleotides match TRBD2. The V segment lost 2 bases and the J segment 4 bases; nucleotides outside the gene matches: 6. The CDR3 has 15 amino acids. Germline CDR1 and CDR2: LGHNA and YNFKEQ.

The chain combines TRBV6-6 with TRBJ2-1; D unclear. This CDR3 has 12 amino acids. V lost 5 bases to trimming and J lost 0 bases, with 2 bases between them. Germline assignment: CDR1 MNHNY and CDR2 SVGAGI (reference sequence). This CDR3 reads CASSASYNEQFF. CDR3 in DNA: TGTGCCAGCAGTGCCTCCTACAATGAGCAGTTCTTC.

The chain joins TRBV25-1 to TRBJ2-3; D may correspond to TRBD1 or TRBD2 (5 bases each). V was pared by 5 bases and J by 0 bases, with 6 bases between. The length of the CDR3 is 13 residues. Per the germline V gene, CDR1 is MGHDK and CDR2 is SYGVNS. CDR3 region: CASSRDSTDTQYF. In DNA, the CDR3 is TGTGCCAGCAGTAGGGACAGCACAGATACGCAGTATTTT. The full variable domain, its missing parts supplied by reference TRBV25-1 and TRBJ2-3, is EADIYQTPRYLVIGTGKKITLECSQTMGHDKMYWYQQDPGMELHLIHYSYGVNSTEKGDLSSESTVSRIRTEHFPLTLESARPSHTSQYLCASSRDSTDTQYFGPGTRLTVL.

The V and J genes are TRBV5-1 and TRBJ1-1; 8 bases are a match to TRBD1. J lost 5 bases, V lost 4 bases, and 10 bases had no gene match. This CDR3 spans 15 amino acids. The germline V gene has CDR1 SGHRS and CDR2 YFSETQ. This CDR3 is CASSKTQGAETEAFF. In nucleotides, the CDR3 is TGCGCCAGCAGCAAAACTCAGGGGGCGGAAACTGAAGCTTTCTTT. The whole variable domain, remainder taken from reference TRBV5-1 and TRBJ1-1, is KAGVTQTPRYLIKTRGQQVTLSCSPISGHRSVSWYQQTPGQGLQFLFEYFSETQRNKGNFPGRFSGRQFSNSRSEMNVSTLELGDSALYLCASSKTQGAETEAFFGQGTRLTVV.

This chain joins TRBV5-4 and TRBJ1-2; 7 nucleotides align to TRBD1. The germline gives CDR1 SGHNT, CDR2 YYREEE (reference sequence). This CDR3 has 15 residues. The V segment lost 2 bases and the J segment 8 bases; nucleotides outside the gene matches: 12. CDR3 DNA: TGTGCCAGCAGCTTCCGGGACAGCCATCGGCGGGGCTACACCTTC. It is translated as CASSFRDSHRRGYTF. Combining the CDR3 with reference TRBV5-4 and TRBJ1-2 gives the whole variable domain ETGVTQSPTHLIKTRGQQVTLRCSSQSGHNTVSWYQQALGQGPQFIFQYYREEENGRGNFPPRFSGLQFPNYSSELNVNALELDDSALYLCASSFRDSHRRGYTFGSGTRLTVV.

This chain's CDR3 is CASSLRGLANSYEQYF. CDR3 DNA sequence: TGTGCCAGCAGTCTTAGGGGGCTAGCGAACTCCTACGAGCAGTACTTC. The rearrangement uses TRBV28 and TRBJ2-7; possible D gene TRBD1, 7 bases. V gave up 5 bases and J gave up 0 bases, with 17 bases separating them. The CDR3 contains 16 residues. Per the germline V gene, CDR1 is MDHEN and CDR2 is SYDVKM.

The chain links TRBV19 to TRBJ2-7; 9 nucleotides agree with TRBD1. Losses at the gene ends were 4 bases for V and 2 bases for J; bases not matched to a gene: 12. Germline V gives CDR1 LNHDA, CDR2 SQIVND (reference sequence). The CDR3 is 17 amino acids. As DNA, the CDR3 is TGTGCCAGTAGTAGGCAGGTATACGGGGACAGGGCCTACGAGCAGTACTTC. Protein sequence: CASSRQVYGDRAYEQYF.

The rearrangement links TRBV4-1 to TRBJ1-4; D gene uncertain. V lost 1 base to trimming and J lost 6 bases, with 12 bases between them. This CDR3 comprises 15 residues. Germline CDR1 and CDR2: MGHRA and YSYEKL. This chain's CDR3 is CASSQVPRPYEKLFF. The CDR3 DNA follows: TGCGCCAGCAGCCAAGTCCCCCGGCCCTATGAAAAACTGTTTTTT.

V is TRBV29-1 and J is TRBJ2-7, with D maybe TRBD1 (5 bases). CDR1 is SQVTM, CDR2 ANQGSEA, per germline. The germline V and J ends were trimmed by 6 bases and 1 base, with 19 bases remaining between them. This CDR3 contains 15 residues. The CDR3 here is CSVVETAYSSYEQYF. In nucleotides, the CDR3 is TGCAGCGTGGTGGAGACAGCTTATTCGTCCTACGAGCAGTACTTC.

CDR3 nucleotides: TGTGCCAGCAGTGAGGAGCCCCTAGGCACCGGGGAGCTGTTTTTT. This translates into CASSEEPLGTGELFF. The chain has TRBV6-1 and TRBJ2-2; D is uncertain. Germline V lookup: CDR1 MNHNS, CDR2 SASEGT. Trimming shortened V by 3 bases and J by 4 bases, and 12 bases separated the two germline ends. The CDR3 spans 15 residues.

The DNA for the CDR3 is TGTGCCAGCAGAGGACGTAGGGCTAATGAAAAACTGTTTTTT. Encoded protein: CASRGRRANEKLFF. The rearrangement links TRBV2 to TRBJ1-4; D gene ambiguous. CDR1 is SNHLY, CDR2 FYNNEI, per germline. Trimming shortened V by 6 bases and J by 3 bases, and 11 bases separated the two germline ends. The CDR3 is made up of 14 amino acids.

This chain connects TRBV7-8 to TRBJ2-1; D is unclear. Germline values: CDR1 SGHVS, CDR2 FQNEAQ. Trimming left V 8 bases short and J 9 bases short, with 8 bases between. The CDR3 extends over 10 amino acids. CDR3 sequence: CASGNSEQFF. In DNA, the CDR3 is TGTGCCAGCGGAAACAGTGAGCAGTTCTTC.

The rearrangement joins TRBV28 to TRBJ1-1, with TRBD1 matching over 9 bases. Germline CDR1 reads MDHEN; CDR2 reads SYDVKM. This CDR3 is 16 amino acids long. Trimming at V came to 6 bases and at J to 1 base, leaving 9 bases not matched to a gene. The CDR3 loop reads CASSRWGTGKNTEAFF. Written as DNA, the CDR3 is TGTGCCAGCAGCCGCTGGGGGACAGGGAAGAACACTGAAGCTTTCTTT.

The chain has TRBV18 and TRBJ2-7, with D perhaps assigned TRBD1 or TRBD2 (6 bases each). The V end lost 6 bases, the J end lost 6 bases, and 18 bases lay between the germline ends. Germline V gives CDR1 KGHSH, CDR2 LQKENI. CDR3 length: 14 amino acids. In DNA form, the CDR3 reads TGTGCCAGCTCCTCCCTGGTGGGGGGCTCCGAGCAGTACTTC. Translating gives CASSSLVGGSEQYF.